One sample yielded the 29 T cell receptor beta chains listed below, sequenced in a study of shared clonotypes between healthy human individuals. CD8 cells classed as naive were CD45RO-negative and positively selected for CCR7, excluding terminally differentiated effector memory CD45RA+ cells. Method: immunoSEQ multiplex PCR; TCRdb's copy keeps in-frame clones and lacks some. The table has around 2,000,000 clones, around 96% seen once. Sequencing was carried out using naive CD8+ T cells sorted from blood. These receptor sequences come from a man aged 18 to 29 in good health.

The gene calls are TRBV6-6 and TRBJ1-4; D possibly corresponds to TRBD1 (6 bases). The germline V gene encodes CDR1 MNHNY and CDR2 SVGAGI (reference sequence). V was clipped by 4 bases and J by 6 bases, with 18 bases between them. The CDR3 runs to 16 residues. The CDR3, as DNA: TGTGCCAGCAGTTCGACTTCGGGGGGGCGCGATGAAAAACTGTTTTTT. Its translation: CASSSTSGGRDEKLFF.

This chain links TRBV27 with TRBJ1-6, with 8 bases lining up with TRBD1. This CDR3 is built from 16 residues. CDR1 MNHEY and CDR2 SMNVEV come from the germline V gene (reference sequence). V dropped 4 bases and J dropped 4; count of bases not matched to a gene: 6. DNA of the CDR3: TGTGCCAGCAGTTCAGGACAGGGCTTATATAATTCACCCCTCCACTTT. It specifies CASSSGQGLYNSPLHF.

The chain employs TRBV5-1 and TRBJ2-7; D is unclear. CDR3 length equals 14 residues. Trimming shortened V by 7 bases and J by 3 bases, and 17 bases separated the two germline ends. Germline values: CDR1 SGHRS, CDR2 YFSETQ. The CDR3 DNA reads as TGCGCCAGCGCAGACGACGTCGAGTTCTACGAGCAGTACTTC. This sequence encodes CASADDVEFYEQYF.

DNA of the CDR3: TGTGCCAGCAGTTTCGGGATTCGTGTCGAGCAGTACTTC. Translated, it gives CASSFGIRVEQYF. This chain links TRBV27 with TRBJ2-7; possible D gene TRBD2, 5 bases. The ends were cut back, 3 bases at V and 6 bases at J, with 12 bases in the middle. Germline V gene sequence: CDR1 MNHEY, CDR2 SMNVEV (reference sequence). The CDR3 covers 13 residues.

The chain uses TRBV4-3 and TRBJ2-6, with D possibly TRBD2 on 6 matching bases. Germline CDR1 reads LGHNA; CDR2 reads YSLEER. Trimming stripped 0 bases from V and 1 base from J, with 7 bases between. This CDR3 has 16 residues. CDR3 sequence (DNA): TGCGCCAGCAGCCAAGATCGGGAGTCTGGGGCCAACGTCCTGACTTTC. Its translation is CASSQDRESGANVLTF.

The chain has TRBV29-1 and TRBJ2-7, with 7 bases aligning to TRBD2. Per germline, CDR1 SQVTM and CDR2 ANQGSEA. This CDR3 spans 13 amino acids. V lost 4 bases, J lost 2 bases, and 5 bases stayed unmatched. The CDR3 DNA sequence: TGCAGCGTTGGGGGGACTAACCCCTACGAGCAGTACTTC. Translation gives CSVGGTNPYEQYF.

This chain uses TRBV29-1 with TRBJ2-7; D is possibly TRBD1 (6 bases). Germline CDR1 SQVTM, CDR2 ANQGSEA. The V end was cut by 7 bases, the J end by 0 bases, with 16 bases between. The CDR3 is 14 amino acids. This chain's CDR3 is CSGADRSGSYEQYF. CDR3 nucleotides: TGCAGCGGCGCCGACAGGTCGGGCTCCTACGAGCAGTACTTC.

In this sample, this clone turned up once. The chain has TRBV4-3 and TRBJ2-7, with D hard to call. The CDR3 totals 13 residues. Germline values: CDR1 LGHNA, CDR2 YSLEER. V lost 1 base, J lost 7 bases, and 11 bases lay in between. The CDR3 here is CASSQVSGREQYF. The CDR3 DNA follows: TGCGCCAGCAGCCAAGTGTCTGGACGAGAGCAGTACTTC.

The chain joins TRBV7-2 to TRBJ1-6, with 7 bases aligning to TRBD1. The ends lost 3 bases at V and 2 bases at J; junction bases unmatched: 7. CDR1 SGHTA and CDR2 FQGNSA come from the germline V gene. This CDR3 is built from 17 residues. CDR3 bases: TGTGCCAGCAGCTTTCGCGGTCAGGGGGCCTATAATTCACCCCTCCACTTT. Its translation: CASSFRGQGAYNSPLHF.

The gene calls are TRBV6-1 and TRBJ1-2; D gene uncertain. Germline CDR1 and CDR2: MNHNS and SASEGT. The CDR3 has 13 amino acids. The ends were cut back, 3 bases at V and 0 bases at J, with 5 bases in the middle. This chain's CDR3 is CASSDWANYGYTF. CDR3 nucleotides: TGTGCCAGCAGTGATTGGGCTAACTATGGCTACACCTTC.

The J gene is TRBJ1-1, the V gene TRBV5-4, with D uncertain. Between the trimmed V and J ends, which lost 4 bases and 5 bases, there was a span of 9 bases. The CDR3 is 12 residues long. Germline CDR1 and CDR2: SGHNT and YYREEE (reference sequence). Here the CDR3 reads CASSPTGTEAFF. As DNA, the CDR3 is TGTGCCAGCAGCCCGACCGGAACTGAAGCTTTCTTT.

This clone appeared a few times. The J gene is TRBJ2-7, the V gene TRBV19; tentatively, D is TRBD1 or TRBD2 (5 bases each). Looked up from germline, CDR1 is LNHDA and CDR2 is SQIVND (reference sequence). With 11 bases removed from V and 6 bases from J, the gap between germline ends came to 23 bases. There are 14 residues in the CDR3. The DNA for the CDR3 is TGTGCCTCCCAGCCGGGACCGGCAGTTGGCGAGCAGTACTTC. Translation: CASQPGPAVGEQYF.

The chain joins TRBV5-6 to TRBJ1-1; D is perhaps TRBD1 (5 bases). Germline V gene data show CDR1 as SGHDT and CDR2 as YYEEEE. Trimming removed 5 bases from V and 1 base from J, with 12 bases in between. CDR3 length: 14 amino acids. The CDR3 here is CASRPGTGNTEAFF. As DNA, the CDR3 is TGTGCCAGCAGACCTGGGACGGGGAACACTGAAGCTTTCTTT.

The gene calls are TRBV4-3 and TRBJ2-2; D unresolved. The CDR3 is 17 amino acids. V shed 1 base and J shed 6 bases, with 18 bases lying between them. Germline CDR1 is LGHNA and CDR2 is YSLEER. CDR3 coding DNA: TGCGCCAGCAGCCAAGGCCCCATTTCCATCTTACCCGGGGAGCTGTTTTTT. It yields the protein CASSQGPISILPGELFF.

V is TRBV7-9 and J is TRBJ2-5; D might be TRBD1 or TRBD2, each matching 6 bases. The CDR3 consists of 14 residues. The V end was cut by 7 bases, the J end by 2 bases, with 14 bases between. Looked up from germline, CDR1 is SEHNR and CDR2 is FQNEAQ (reference sequence). The CDR3 DNA reads TGTGCCAGCACCCTACTAGGGGGGCAAGAGACCCAGTACTTC. Its protein product is CASTLLGGQETQYF.

The chain carries TRBV11-2 and TRBJ2-5; D uncertain. Trimming left V 6 bases short and J 5 bases short, with 7 bases between. The CDR3 is 11 residues long. Germline V gene sequence: CDR1 SGHAT, CDR2 FQNNGV. As DNA, the CDR3 is TGTGCCAGCAGTCCGACGGAGACCCAGTACTTC. This codes for CASSPTETQYF.

A note on this clone: The sample contains more than one DNA sequence encoding this CDR3. This chain joins TRBV7-9 and TRBJ2-5; 7 bases are a match to TRBD1. The length of the CDR3 is 15 residues. Germline V lookup: CDR1 SEHNR, CDR2 FQNEAQ (reference sequence). Trimming removed 1 base from V and 2 bases from J; junction bases left unmatched: 4. Here the CDR3 reads CASSLVGRGQETQYF. The CDR3 region has the DNA TGTGCCAGCAGCTTAGTAGGCAGGGGGCAAGAGACCCAGTACTTC.

The chain uses TRBV7-8 and TRBJ1-5; D unresolved. The germline gives CDR1 SGHVS, CDR2 FQNEAQ. Trimming removed 8 bases from V and 0 bases from J, with 14 bases in between. This CDR3 region has 15 residues. The CDR3 DNA reads as TGTGCCAGCGCGAATTCGCCCTTTAGCAATCAGCCCCAGCATTTT. The encoded protein is CASANSPFSNQPQHF.

V usage is TRBV28 and J usage is TRBJ1-5; TRBD1 matches at 9 bases. The V and J ends lost 3 bases and 2 bases, in that order; junction bases with no gene match: 14. Germline-derived CDR1 and CDR2 are MDHEN and SYDVKM. CDR3 length: 19 residues. The CDR3 protein is CASSFVLGQGGDGNQPQHF. The DNA of the CDR3 is TGTGCCAGCAGTTTTGTATTGGGACAGGGCGGAGACGGCAATCAGCCCCAGCATTTT. The full variable domain, with the rest looked up from reference TRBV28 and TRBJ1-5, is DVKVTQSSRYLVKRTGEKVFLECVQDMDHENMFWYRQDPGLGLRLIYFSYDVKMKEKGDIPEGYSVSREKKERFSLILESASTNQTSMYLCASSFVLGQGGDGNQPQHFGDGTRLSIL.

The chain links TRBV6-6 to TRBJ1-1, with 10 positions matching TRBD1. Unmatched junction bases numbered 8, after V lost 6 bases and J lost 4 bases. The CDR3 runs to 15 residues. Looked up from germline, CDR1 is MNHNY and CDR2 is SVGAGI (reference sequence). The CDR3 region is CASRSDRGVPTEAFF. The CDR3 nucleotides are TGTGCCAGCAGATCGGACAGGGGGGTTCCCACTGAAGCTTTCTTT.

The chain couples TRBV5-6 to TRBJ2-5; 7 bases align to TRBD2. CDR1 and CDR2 (germline): SGHDT, YYEEEE. The trim removed 2 bases at V and 3 bases at J, leaving 4 bases unmatched. The CDR3 extends over 14 amino acids. DNA of the CDR3: TGTGCCAGCAGCTTTACGGGGGGAAAAGAGACCCAGTACTTC. Translation: CASSFTGGKETQYF. Combining the CDR3 with reference TRBV5-6 and TRBJ2-5 gives the whole variable domain DAGVTQSPTHLIKTRGQQVTLRCSPKSGHDTVSWYQQALGQGPQFIFQYYEEEERQRGNFPDRFSGHQFPNYSSELNVNALLLGDSALYLCASSFTGGKETQYFGPGTRLLVL.

For this clone: Other DNA sequences in the sample encode the same CDR3. The rearrangement uses TRBV11-2 and TRBJ2-7; 12 nucleotides line up with TRBD2. This CDR3 has 14 residues. Germline loops: CDR1 SGHAT, CDR2 FQNNGV. V shed 5 bases, J shed 4 bases, and the junction held 3 bases outside the gene matches. This CDR3 reads CASSLAGGTYEQYF. The CDR3, as DNA: TGTGCCAGCAGCCTAGCGGGAGGGACGTACGAGCAGTACTTC.

This chain joins TRBV7-9 and TRBJ1-1; D gene ambiguous. Germline V lookup: CDR1 SEHNR, CDR2 FQNEAQ (reference sequence). CDR3 length: 14 amino acids. The V end lost 5 bases, the J end lost 3 bases, and 13 bases lay between the germline ends. The CDR3 sequence: CASSPRNRDTEAFF. CDR3 in DNA: TGTGCCAGCAGCCCACGAAACCGGGACACTGAAGCTTTCTTT.

The chain recombines TRBV6-5 with TRBJ1-1, with 8 nucleotides matching TRBD1. The V gene's germline CDR1 is MNHEY and CDR2 SVGAGI. The CDR3 spans 15 residues. J gave up 4 bases and V 4 bases, and 8 bases lay outside the gene matches. CDR3 in amino acids: CASSSPRTGITEAFF. The CDR3 DNA reads TGTGCCAGCAGTTCCCCTCGGACAGGGATCACTGAAGCTTTCTTT.

The chain recombines TRBV27 with TRBJ2-7, with unresolved D. The CDR3 has 16 amino acids. V lost 3 bases and J 2 bases, leaving 17 bases between the germline ends. The germline V gene encodes CDR1 MNHEY and CDR2 SMNVEV (reference sequence). CDR3 amino acids: CASSFSVGHTPYEQYF. The DNA of the CDR3 is TGTGCCAGCAGTTTTAGTGTGGGCCATACCCCCTACGAGCAGTACTTC.

As regards this clone: Other DNA sequences of this sample code for an identical CDR3. The V gene is TRBV7-2, the J gene TRBJ2-7; D remains unclear. Germline loops: CDR1 SGHTA, CDR2 FQGNSA. Trimming took off 3 bases at V and 1 base at J, with 7 bases between the two ends. The CDR3 consists of 13 residues. The CDR3 region has the DNA TGTGCCAGCAGCTTTGGCGGATCCTACGAGCAGTACTTC. This codes for CASSFGGSYEQYF.

This clone was counted a few times. The rearrangement uses TRBV6-1 and TRBJ2-2, with D uncertain. The CDR3 sequence is 11 residues long. Trimming shortened V by 3 bases and J by 7 bases, and 3 bases separated the two germline ends. Germline V gene sequence: CDR1 MNHNS, CDR2 SASEGT. CDR3 region: CASSEGGELFF. The CDR3 DNA follows: TGTGCCAGCAGTGAGGGCGGGGAGCTGTTTTTT.

This clone was found once. The gene calls are TRBV4-1 and TRBJ2-3; 10 nucleotides agree with TRBD2. In germline, CDR1 is MGHRA, CDR2 YSYEKL. The trim removed 1 base at V and 10 bases at J, leaving 8 bases unmatched. CDR3 length: 15 amino acids. The CDR3 DNA reads TGCGCCAGCAGCCAAGCACATAGCGGGGGGCATCCGCAGTATTTT. Protein: CASSQAHSGGHPQYF.

The CDR3 here is CASSVEGRYNEKLFF. CDR3 DNA sequence: TGTGCCAGCAGCGTAGAGGGCCGGTATAATGAAAAACTGTTTTTT. The chain has TRBV9 and TRBJ1-4, with D uncertain. V was pared by 0 bases and J by 4 bases, with 10 bases between. The CDR3 is made up of 15 amino acids. Germline assignment: CDR1 SGDLS and CDR2 YYNGEE.